A selection of T cell receptor beta chains follows, all from one sample in a study of blood T cell repertoires in COVID-19. Data came from immunoSEQ multiplex PCR; TCRdb stores just in-frame clones and leaves some out. The data hold hundreds of thousands of clones, with 70% to 85% observed a single time. The sequencing sample was made of peripheral blood. Receptors were obtained from a woman older than 75 with acute or convalescent COVID-19. The CDR3 runs from the conserved cysteine through the conserved F or W. Clone size is shown for a subset of rows, as once, few, many or a class of expanded clone.

J: TRBJ1-2; size: .; V: TRBV6-4; CDR3: CASSRDSEAYGYTF
J: TRBJ2-5; size: .; V: TRBV4-1; CDR3: CASSQDRASSQETQYF
J: TRBJ1-4; size: .; V: TRBV5-4; CDR3: CASSLSGGGGQGEKLFF
J: TRBJ2-1; size: .; V: TRBV28; CDR3: CASSPSGNEQFF
J: TRBJ2-2; size: .; V: TRBV6-5; CDR3: CASRKRTGNAGELFF
J: TRBJ1-1; size: .; V: TRBV19; CDR3: CASSTRTTGFAEAFF
J: TRBJ1-1; size: .; V: TRBV9; CDR3: CASSPAGTLNTEAFF
J: TRBJ2-1; size: once; V: TRBV7-9; CDR3: CASSFLAGEGVEQFF
J: TRBJ1-5; size: .; V: TRBV5-1; CDR3: CASSPGQGRGQPQHF
J: TRBJ1-6; size: once; V: TRBV25-1; CDR3: CASSESGGQGNSPLHF
J: TRBJ1-5; size: .; V: TRBV19; CDR3: CANHPGQVNHPFSNQPQHF
J: TRBJ1-2; size: .; V: TRBV28; CDR3: CASSSGKGGYGYTF
J: TRBJ1-4; size: .; V: TRBV28; CDR3: CASSVPGQLNEKLFF
J: TRBJ2-1; size: .; V: TRBV24-1; CDR3: CATAKGGQTDNEQFF
J: TRBJ2-1; size: .; V: TRBV28; CDR3: CASSGGASGRNEQFF
J: TRBJ2-3; size: .; V: TRBV12-3/TRBV12-4; CDR3: CASSKNTDTQYF
J: TRBJ2-7; size: .; V: TRBV5-1; CDR3: CASSPQQGAIYEQYF
J: TRBJ2-7; size: .; V: TRBV18; CDR3: CASSPGTSGEQYF
J: TRBJ2-1; size: many; V: TRBV6-1; CDR3: CASSEDRGSSNEQFF
J: TRBJ2-1; size: .; V: TRBV5-3; CDR3: CARTAGESYNEQFF
J: TRBJ1-3; size: .; V: TRBV6-5; CDR3: CASRAGGSSGNTIYF
J: TRBJ2-1; size: .; V: TRBV5-4; CDR3: CASSLRSSYNEQFF
J: TRBJ2-1; size: .; V: TRBV18; CDR3: CASSPIGDEQFF
J: TRBJ1-1; size: .; V: TRBV27; CDR3: CASSPSRVGTEAFF
J: TRBJ1-1; size: few; V: TRBV19; CDR3: CASSHFGAGENTEAFF
J: TRBJ2-1; size: .; V: TRBV6-5; CDR3: CASSPGGKGYNEQFF
J: TRBJ1-1; size: .; V: TRBV19; CDR3: CASSITGWTEAFF
J: TRBJ2-5; size: .; V: TRBV5-6; CDR3: CASRGLAKETQYF
J: TRBJ2-7; size: .; V: TRBV5-1; CDR3: CASSDSTYEQYF
J: TRBJ2-1; size: .; V: TRBV28; CDR3: CASSSPGQGYNEQFF
J: TRBJ1-6; size: .; V: TRBV6-5; CDR3: CASRAQGPNSPLHF
J: TRBJ1-1; size: many; V: TRBV7-9; CDR3: CASLGPQRTEAFF
J: TRBJ2-1; size: .; V: TRBV27; CDR3: CASRSLGGPNNEQFF
J: TRBJ1-3; size: few; V: TRBV19; CDR3: CASSISGGVGNTIYF
J: TRBJ2-1; size: .; V: TRBV7-2; CDR3: CATRQGNEQFF
J: TRBJ2-3; size: .; V: TRBV5-4; CDR3: CASSTDRHTDTQYF
J: TRBJ2-3; size: .; V: TRBV7-3; CDR3: CASSSGQNTDTQYF
J: TRBJ1-5; size: .; V: TRBV5-3; CDR3: CARSSPQDRGVQPQHF
J: TRBJ1-5; size: .; V: TRBV18; CDR3: CASSENSNQPQHF
J: TRBJ1-2; size: .; V: TRBV7-2; CDR3: CASSLTAIYGYTF
J: TRBJ2-3; size: .; V: TRBV5-1; CDR3: CASSLAGPSTDTQYF
J: TRBJ2-2; size: .; V: TRBV29-1; CDR3: CSVGPDLINTGELFF
J: TRBJ1-5; size: .; V: TRBV5-4; CDR3: CASSLGGEGSNQPQHF
J: TRBJ1-2; size: .; V: TRBV21-1; CDR3: CASSKWWHDYGYTF
J: TRBJ1-2; size: few; V: TRBV7-2; CDR3: CASSLIVTGDDGYTF
J: TRBJ2-2; size: .; V: TRBV6-2/TRBV6-3; CDR3: CASSWPGQKSTGELFF
J: TRBJ1-3; size: .; V: TRBV9; CDR3: CASSVHLGQGAPKGNTIYF
J: TRBJ1-1; size: .; V: TRBV2; CDR3: CASSQGTNTEAFF
J: TRBJ1-5; size: .; V: TRBV7-2; CDR3: CASSLGLVVGGNQPQHF
J: TRBJ1-1; size: once; V: TRBV2; CDR3: CASGQGRKVVGNTEAFF
J: TRBJ2-1; size: .; V: TRBV6-5; CDR3: CASRGQGGMANEQFF
J: TRBJ2-2; size: .; V: TRBV5-1; CDR3: CASSTGTNTGELFF
J: TRBJ1-2; size: .; V: TRBV11-2; CDR3: CATLTGTRYTF